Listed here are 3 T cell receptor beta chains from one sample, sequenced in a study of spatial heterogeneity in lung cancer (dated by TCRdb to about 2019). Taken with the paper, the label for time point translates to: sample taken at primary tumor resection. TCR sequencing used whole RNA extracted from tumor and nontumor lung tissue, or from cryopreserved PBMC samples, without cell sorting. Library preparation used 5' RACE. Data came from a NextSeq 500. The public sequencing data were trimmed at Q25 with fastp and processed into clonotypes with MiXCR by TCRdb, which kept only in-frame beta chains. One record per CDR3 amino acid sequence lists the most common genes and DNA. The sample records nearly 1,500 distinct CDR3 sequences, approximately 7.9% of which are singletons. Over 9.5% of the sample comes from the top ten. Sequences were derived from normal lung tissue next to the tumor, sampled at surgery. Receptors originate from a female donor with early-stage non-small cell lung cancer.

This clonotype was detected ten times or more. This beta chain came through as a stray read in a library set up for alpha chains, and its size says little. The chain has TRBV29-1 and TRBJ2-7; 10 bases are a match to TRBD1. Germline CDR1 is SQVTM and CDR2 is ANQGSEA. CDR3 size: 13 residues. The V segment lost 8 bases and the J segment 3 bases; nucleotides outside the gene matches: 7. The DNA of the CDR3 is TGCAGCACCGGGACAGGGGAGTTCTACGAGCAGTACTTC. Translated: CSTGTGEFYEQYF.

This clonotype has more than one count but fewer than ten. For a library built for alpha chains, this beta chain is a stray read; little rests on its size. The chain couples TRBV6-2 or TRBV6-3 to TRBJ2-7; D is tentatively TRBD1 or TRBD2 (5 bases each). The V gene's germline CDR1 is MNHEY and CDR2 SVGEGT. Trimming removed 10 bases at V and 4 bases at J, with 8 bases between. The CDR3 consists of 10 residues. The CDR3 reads CATGTYEQYF. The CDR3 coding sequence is TGTGCCACCGGGACGTACGAGCAGTACTTC.

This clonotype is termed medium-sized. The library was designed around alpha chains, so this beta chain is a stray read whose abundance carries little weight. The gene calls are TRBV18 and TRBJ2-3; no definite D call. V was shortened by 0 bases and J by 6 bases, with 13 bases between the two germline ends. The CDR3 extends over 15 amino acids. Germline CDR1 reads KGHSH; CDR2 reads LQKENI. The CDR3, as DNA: TGTGCCAGCTCACCACCAGGGCTTACAAGGGATACGCAGTATTTT. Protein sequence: CASSPPGLTRDTQYF.